These 7 T cell receptor beta chains were all obtained from the same sample, sequenced in a study of regulatory T cells in long-lasting Graves disease. Time point of the sample: newly diagnosed GD, antithyroid drugs for less than 3 months. PBMC RNA was the source of the TCR library. CDR3-region Arm-PCR and iRepertoire HTBI primers produced the TCR beta libraries. TCRdb recomputed calls from the multiplex PCR reads with MiXCR, one row per CDR3 protein. The sample lists 250,000 to 400,000 distinct CDR3 sequences, 18% occurring once. The sequencing here drew on peripheral blood mononuclear cells (PBMCs), taken at new diagnosis, from a patient treated with antithyroid drugs. Receptors were obtained from a female donor with Graves disease.

This clonotype was seen many times. The rearrangement uses TRBV2 and TRBJ2-7, with D tentatively TRBD1 (5 bases). V dropped 6 bases and J dropped 3 bases, with 18 bases sitting between them. This CDR3 spans 15 amino acids. Germline V CDR1 and CDR2: SNHLY, FYNNEI. This CDR3 is CASRSGRADLYEQYF. CDR3 coding DNA: TGTGCCAGCAGGTCAGGCAGGGCGGACCTCTACGAGCAGTACTTC. Combining the CDR3 with reference TRBV2 and TRBJ2-7 gives the whole variable domain EPEVTQTPSHQVTQMGQEVILRCVPISNHLYFYWYRQILGQKVEFLVSFYNNEISEKSEIFDDQFSVERPDGSNFTLKIRSTKLEDSAMYFCASRSGRADLYEQYFGPGTRLTVT.

This clonotype was seen a few times. The genes are TRBV15 and TRBJ2-7; 9 bases fit TRBD1. Germline CDR1 reads LNHNV; CDR2 reads YYDKDF (reference sequence). The CDR3 runs 18 residues. V lost 1 base, J lost 2 bases, and 12 bases stayed unmatched. The chain's CDR3 is CATSRVVSGTGTTYEQYF. The DNA of the CDR3 is TGTGCCACCAGCAGAGTGGTATCGGGGACAGGGACCACCTACGAGCAGTACTTC. The variable domain in full, completed from reference TRBV15 and TRBJ2-7, reads DAMVIQNPRYQVTQFGKPVTLSCSQTLNHNVMYWYQQKSSQAPKLLFHYYDKDFNNEADTPDNFQSRRPNTSFCFLDIRSPGLGDTAMYLCATSRVVSGTGTTYEQYFGPGTRLTVT.

This CDR3 reads CASSEIGGEDYGYTF. CDR3 coding DNA: TGTGCCAGCAGTGAAATAGGAGGGGAAGACTATGGCTACACCTTC. The V call is TRBV25-1, the J call TRBJ1-2, with TRBD1 as a possible D gene (5 bases). The length of the CDR3 is 15 residues. Trimming cost V 2 bases and J 3 bases, with 13 bases left between them. The germline gives CDR1 MGHDK, CDR2 SYGVNS.

The chain links TRBV28 to TRBJ2-1; D gene unclear. Trimming pared 0 bases from V and 1 base from J, leaving 22 bases between. This CDR3 spans 20 amino acids. The germline CDR1 and CDR2 sequences are MDHEN and SYDVKM. The CDR3 reads CASSLCTAFKDRPSYNEQFF. CDR3 DNA sequence: TGTGCCAGCAGTTTATGCACAGCGTTCAAGGACCGGCCTTCCTACAATGAGCAGTTCTTC. Based on the CDR3 plus reference TRBV28 and TRBJ2-1, the full variable domain is DVKVTQSSRYLVKRTGEKVFLECVQDMDHENMFWYRQDPGLGLRLIYFSYDVKMKEKGDIPEGYSVSREKKERFSLILESASTNQTSMYLCASSLCTAFKDRPSYNEQFFGPGTRLTVL.

This clonotype was counted at least ten times. CDR3 in DNA: TGTGCCAGTAGTATCCTTGGACAGGGTGGGCGCGAAAAACTGTTTTTT. This gives the protein CASSILGQGGREKLFF. This chain links TRBV19 with TRBJ1-4, with 8 nucleotides matching TRBD1. V trimming: 3 bases; J trimming: 8 bases; junction bases outside the gene matches: 11. The CDR3 has 16 amino acids. Germline CDR1 reads LNHDA; CDR2 reads SQIVND (reference sequence).

The rearrangement joins TRBV12-5 to TRBJ2-5; 8 bases fit TRBD1. The CDR3 is 18 amino acids. In germline, CDR1 is LGHNT, CDR2 FRNRAP. Losses at the gene ends were 5 bases for V and 2 bases for J; bases not matched to a gene: 16. The CDR3 coding sequence is TGTGCTAGTGGTCGAAGAGGACAGGGAGGAGGTGATCAAGAGACCCAGTACTTC. Residues: CASGRRGQGGGDQETQYF.

This clonotype came up many times. The chain joins TRBV5-1 to TRBJ2-2; tentative D call: TRBD1 (5 bases). This CDR3 region has 16 residues. V was trimmed by 4 bases and J by 1 base, leaving 14 bases between them. Germline CDR1 SGHRS, CDR2 YFSETQ. CDR3 region: CASSNPSQGNTGELFF. The CDR3, as DNA: TGCGCCAGCAGCAATCCCTCCCAGGGGAACACCGGGGAGCTGTTTTTT.